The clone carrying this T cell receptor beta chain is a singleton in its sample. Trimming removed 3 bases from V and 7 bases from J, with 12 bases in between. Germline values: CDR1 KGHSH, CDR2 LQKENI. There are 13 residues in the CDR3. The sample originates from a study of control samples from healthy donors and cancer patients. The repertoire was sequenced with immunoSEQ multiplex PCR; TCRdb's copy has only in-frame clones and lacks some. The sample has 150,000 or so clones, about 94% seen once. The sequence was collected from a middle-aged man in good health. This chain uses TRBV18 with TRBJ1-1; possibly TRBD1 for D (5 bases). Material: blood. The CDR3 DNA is TGTGCCAGCTCACCGCAGGGCGGGGGTGAAGCTTTCTTT. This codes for CASSPQGGGEAFF.